The 20 T cell receptor beta chains presented below share a single source sample, sequenced in a study of radiotherapy plus CTLA-4 blockade in lung cancer. Measured with immunoSEQ multiplex PCR; TCRdb has only the in-frame clones, and not every one. The profile shows 9,500 to 15,000 clones, roughly 80% of them singletons. The sample here was peripheral blood, taken from a patient treated with radiotherapy plus ipilimumab. The receptors derive from a human donor with non-small cell lung cancer that progressed on radiotherapy plus ipilimumab.

V usage is TRBV5-4 and J usage is TRBJ1-2; 10 positions match TRBD1. Germline CDR1 is SGHNT and CDR2 is YYREEE (reference sequence). This CDR3 has 17 amino acids. V shed 6 bases and J 4 bases; nucleotides not matched to a gene: 15. CDR3 loop: CASTFTPIRQGAYGYTF. CDR3 DNA sequence: TGTGCCAGCACCTTCACTCCCATCCGACAGGGGGCCTATGGCTACACCTTC.

This clone was observed a handful of times. The V call is TRBV7-9, the J call TRBJ2-3, with D perhaps being TRBD1 or TRBD2 (5 bases each). Trimming removed 5 bases at V and 4 bases at J, with 13 bases between. The CDR3 is made up of 14 amino acids. CDR1 and CDR2 (germline): SEHNR, FQNEAQ (reference sequence). The CDR3 DNA reads as TGTGCCAGCAGCCACGGGGCGGAGTCAGATACGCAGTATTTT. It translates to CASSHGAESDTQYF.

This rearrangement joins TRBV6-5 to TRBJ1-2; 7 bases agree with TRBD1. Unmatched junction bases numbered 5, after V lost 0 bases and J lost 7 bases. The CDR3 is 14 amino acids. Germline CDR1 is MNHEY and CDR2 is SVGAGI. CDR3 residues: CASSYSHRGFGYTF. The CDR3 nucleotides read TGTGCCAGCAGTTACTCGCACAGGGGCTTTGGCTACACCTTC.

V is TRBV4-1 and J is TRBJ2-3, with unresolved D. This CDR3 is 17 amino acids long. V was shortened by 1 base and J by 4 bases, with 18 bases between the two germline ends. CDR1 and CDR2 from the germline V gene are MGHRA and YSYEKL. CDR3 residues: CASSQGYWERVPDTQYF. In nucleotides, the CDR3 is TGCGCCAGCAGCCAAGGGTACTGGGAAAGGGTTCCAGATACGCAGTATTTT.

This clone is a singleton in its sample. This rearrangement joins TRBV6-1 to TRBJ1-5; TRBD1 matches at 8 bases. The CDR3 has 16 residues. V lost 2 bases, J lost 1 base, and 4 bases stayed unmatched. The germline gives CDR1 MNHNS, CDR2 SASEGT. CDR3 protein: CASSENGQGSNQPQHF. The CDR3 DNA follows: TGTGCCAGCAGTGAAAATGGACAGGGAAGCAATCAGCCCCAGCATTTT.

The V gene is TRBV6-6, the J gene TRBJ1-1; 9 nucleotides line up with TRBD1. With V trimmed by 7 bases and J by 4 bases, 7 bases remained unmatched. Germline V lookup: CDR1 MNHNY, CDR2 SVGAGI (reference sequence). CDR3 length equals 14 residues. DNA of the CDR3: TGTGCCAGCACCTCCACAGGGGGCGGCACTGAAGCTTTCTTT. Translated: CASTSTGGGTEAFF.

Only one count was recorded for this clone. The V call is TRBV5-6, the J call TRBJ2-5; D is possibly TRBD1 (5 bases). Germline lookup yields CDR1 SGHDT and CDR2 YYEEEE. Trimming removed 0 bases at V and 6 bases at J, with 12 bases between. This CDR3 spans 14 amino acids. The CDR3 loop reads CASSLGRVGKTQYF. Written as DNA, the CDR3 is TGTGCCAGCAGCTTGGGCAGGGTTGGGAAGACCCAGTACTTC.

The CDR3 DNA reads as TGTGCCAGCAGACGCGGGGGTTGGGGTCAGCCCCAGCATTTT. This gives the protein CASRRGGWGQPQHF. The chain joins TRBV6-6 to TRBJ1-5, with D perhaps matching TRBD1 (5 bases). Germline CDR1 reads MNHNY; CDR2 reads SVGAGI (reference sequence). With 6 bases removed from V and 6 bases from J, the gap between germline ends came to 15 bases. This CDR3 has 14 residues.

The chain is built from TRBV5-1 and TRBJ2-6, with 7 bases that match TRBD1. The DNA end is more similar to TRBJ2-7, so the J call may be wrong. CDR1 and CDR2 from the germline V gene are SGHRS and YFSETQ. This CDR3 has 14 amino acids. The CDR3 DNA reads as TGCGCCAGCAAGATTGCCAGGGGGTCCTACGAGCAGTACTTC. Amino acids: CASKIARGSYEQYF.

The V and J genes are TRBV9 and TRBJ2-3; 8 nucleotides line up with TRBD2. V trimming: 0 bases; J trimming: 5 bases; junction bases outside the gene matches: 8. The CDR3 totals 16 residues. Germline V gene sequence: CDR1 SGDLS, CDR2 YYNGEE. CDR3: CASSVDTGGVIDTQYF. CDR3 bases: TGTGCCAGCAGCGTAGATACCGGGGGGGTAATAGATACGCAGTATTTT.

The chain couples TRBV7-9 to TRBJ2-1; 15 positions agree with TRBD2. CDR3 length equals 19 residues. V was pared by 5 bases and J by 0 bases, with 8 bases of the junction left unmatched. Germline CDR1 reads SEHNR; CDR2 reads FQNEAQ (reference sequence). The CDR3 DNA is TGTGCCAGCAGCCATACAGGGACTAGCGGGGGGACCTCCTACAATGAGCAGTTCTTC. It codes for CASSHTGTSGGTSYNEQFF.

The V call is TRBV6-5, the J call TRBJ1-1; a weak D match, TRBD1 (6 bases). This CDR3 comprises 16 residues. Looked up from germline, CDR1 is MNHEY and CDR2 is SVGAGI. Trimming shortened V by 2 bases and J by 5 bases, and 18 bases separated the two germline ends. CDR3 protein: CASSYARTGAYTEAFF. In DNA, the CDR3 is TGTGCCAGCAGTTACGCCCGAACGGGGGCATATACTGAAGCTTTCTTT.

The J gene is TRBJ2-7, the V gene TRBV4-1; 10 bases line up with TRBD1. CDR1 is MGHRA and CDR2 is YSYEKL in the germline V gene. The CDR3 length is 15 residues. V dropped 2 bases and J dropped 2; count of bases not matched to a gene: 3. The CDR3 DNA reads as TGCGCCAGCAGCCAACATGACAGGGGGCCCTACGAGCAGTACTTC. Its translation: CASSQHDRGPYEQYF.

V is TRBV5-8 and J is TRBJ1-2; TRBD1 agrees at 7 bases. CDR1 is SGHTS, CDR2 YDEGEE, per germline. V was pared by 2 bases and J by 3 bases, with 7 bases of the junction left unmatched. This CDR3 has 15 residues. CDR3 in amino acids: CASSFRQGSYYGYTF. The CDR3, as DNA: TGTGCCAGCAGCTTTCGACAGGGAAGTTACTATGGCTACACCTTC.

V is TRBV6-4 and J is TRBJ1-1, with D uncertain. The length of the CDR3 is 14 residues. CDR1 and CDR2 from the germline V gene are MRHNA and SNTAGT. The ends were cut back, 6 bases at V and 0 bases at J, with 11 bases in the middle. Here the CDR3 DNA reads TGTGCCAGCAGGGCAGGTGGATTGAACACTGAAGCTTTCTTT. It yields the protein CASRAGGLNTEAFF.

The chain uses TRBV2 and TRBJ1-1, with D perhaps TRBD1 (5 bases). The CDR3 runs 12 residues. Germline loops: CDR1 SNHLY, CDR2 FYNNEI. Trimming took off 6 bases at V and 4 bases at J, with 9 bases between the two ends. CDR3 coding DNA: TGTGCCAGCAGGGGGCTGGGCACTGAAGCTTTCTTT. Amino acids: CASRGLGTEAFF.

This clone was detected only a few times. J is TRBJ1-2 and V is TRBV7-2; no firm D call. The CDR3 has 12 residues. The V end lost 4 bases, the J end lost 4 bases, and 7 bases lay between the germline ends. CDR1 and CDR2 from the germline V gene are SGHTA and FQGNSA. CDR3 sequence: CASSYSPYGYTF. CDR3 bases: TGTGCCAGCAGCTACAGCCCCTATGGCTACACCTTC.

This clone was seen a handful of times. V gene TRBV15 combines with J gene TRBJ1-4, with D hard to call. Trimming pared 8 bases from V and 8 bases from J, leaving 15 bases between. The CDR3 has 13 amino acids. Germline loops: CDR1 LNHNV, CDR2 YYDKDF (reference sequence). CDR3 coding DNA: TGTGCCACCTCTCTGGGTGTCGTCGAAAAACTGTTTTTT. It is translated as CATSLGVVEKLFF.

CDR3 nucleotide sequence: TGTGCCAGCAGCTCAGGGACAGGAAAGACCCAGTACTTC. It yields the protein CASSSGTGKTQYF. This chain joins TRBV11-1 and TRBJ2-5; TRBD1 matches 8 bases. CDR3 size: 13 residues. CDR1 and CDR2 (germline): SGHAT, FQDESV (reference sequence). V was clipped by 4 bases and J by 6 bases; unmatched bases: 4.

V is TRBV9 and J is TRBJ2-2; 10 bases fit TRBD1. The CDR3 runs 15 residues. V was clipped by 0 bases and J by 6 bases; unmatched bases: 2. Germline V gene lookup returns CDR1 SGDLS and CDR2 YYNGEE. In nucleotides, the CDR3 is TGTGCCAGCAGCGTAGGACAGGGGGCGGCCGGGGAGCTGTTTTTT. This encodes CASSVGQGAAGELFF.